These 19 T cell receptor beta chains were sequenced from one sample in a study of cytomegalovirus exposure and HLA in healthy donors. Primers for the PCR totalled 60 Vbeta and 13 Jbeta. Generated by immunoSEQ multiplex PCR, the TCRdb table keeps only in-frame clones and is missing some. The table includes approximately 74,000 clones, over 55% detected once. Sequenced: PBMCs. These TCRs come from a man between 25 and 39 years old in good health and CMV-seropositive.

The chain carries TRBV28 and TRBJ1-3, with a tentative D call TRBD1 (5 bases). CDR3 length equals 15 residues. The germline V gene has CDR1 MDHEN and CDR2 SYDVKM. Deletions cut 9 bases from V and 1 base from J, with 16 bases between. The CDR3 here is CASGLGARSGNTIYF. DNA for the CDR3: TGTGCCAGTGGTTTAGGGGCTAGGTCTGGAAACACCATATATTTT.

The chain is built from TRBV27 and TRBJ2-3, with TRBD2 as a possible D gene (6 bases). Germline CDR1 is MNHEY and CDR2 is SMNVEV (reference sequence). Trimming took 7 bases from V and 3 from J, leaving 14 bases between them. The CDR3 is 14 amino acids. CDR3 loop: CASTDGSFTDTQYF. CDR3 nucleotides: TGTGCCAGCACTGACGGGAGTTTTACAGATACGCAGTATTTT.

The chain has TRBV28 and TRBJ2-1, with D perhaps TRBD2 (6 bases). Trimming took off 5 bases at V and 5 bases at J, with 13 bases between the two ends. Germline loops: CDR1 MDHEN, CDR2 SYDVKM. This CDR3 is built from 14 residues. CDR3 coding DNA: TGTGCCAGCAGTCGTTACGGGGGTCACAATGAGCAGTTCTTC. It is translated as CASSRYGGHNEQFF.

Here the CDR3 reads CAISMDTNTEAFF. As DNA, the CDR3 is TGTGCCATCAGCATGGACACGAACACTGAAGCTTTCTTT. V usage is TRBV10-3 and J usage is TRBJ1-1, with D possibly matching TRBD1 (5 bases). Per the germline V gene, CDR1 is ENHRY and CDR2 is SYGVKD. V lost 6 bases and J 1 base, leaving 9 bases between the germline ends. The CDR3 runs 13 residues.

The chain links TRBV5-1 to TRBJ2-1, with 7 bases that match TRBD2. Germline CDR1 is SGHRS and CDR2 is YFSETQ. Trimming took 4 bases from V and 4 from J; bases not matched to a gene: 5. The CDR3 runs to 14 residues. The CDR3 loop is CASSPLADYNEQFF. Here the CDR3 DNA reads TGCGCCAGCAGCCCGCTAGCGGATTACAATGAGCAGTTCTTC.

The chain has TRBV29-1 and TRBJ2-7; the match to TRBD2 covers 10 bases. Germline lookup yields CDR1 SQVTM and CDR2 ANQGSEA. The ends lost 1 base at V and 4 bases at J; junction bases unmatched: 4. The CDR3 consists of 14 residues. CDR3 protein: CSVEGVAGGYEQYF. The CDR3 DNA follows: TGCAGCGTTGAAGGAGTAGCGGGAGGATACGAGCAGTACTTC.

The rearrangement uses TRBV5-1 and TRBJ2-3; no firm D call. CDR3 length equals 14 residues. From germline, CDR1 is SGHRS and CDR2 YFSETQ. V lost 4 bases, J lost 3 bases, and 12 bases lay in between. CDR3 nucleotide sequence: TGCGCCAGCAGCGAATCCCTCCTAACAGATACGCAGTATTTT. Amino acid sequence: CASSESLLTDTQYF. The full variable domain, completed using reference TRBV5-1 and TRBJ2-3, is KAGVTQTPRYLIKTRGQQVTLSCSPISGHRSVSWYQQTPGQGLQFLFEYFSETQRNKGNFPGRFSGRQFSNSRSEMNVSTLELGDSALYLCASSESLLTDTQYFGPGTRLTVL.

V gene TRBV29-1 combines with J gene TRBJ2-1; TRBD1 matches 9 bases. The CDR3 runs to 12 residues. J lost 5 bases, V lost 4 bases, and 0 bases had no gene match. Germline CDR1 is SQVTM and CDR2 is ANQGSEA. CDR3 sequence: CSVGDRDNEQFF. In nucleotides, the CDR3 is TGCAGCGTTGGGGACAGGGACAATGAGCAGTTCTTC.

The V and J genes are TRBV6-1 and TRBJ2-3; a weak D match, TRBD1 (6 bases). Germline V gene data show CDR1 as MNHNS and CDR2 as SASEGT. CDR3 size: 14 residues. V shed 2 bases and J shed 6 bases, with 12 bases lying between them. The CDR3 coding sequence is TGTGCCAGCAGTGAACTCGGGACACCCGATACGCAGTATTTT. Protein sequence: CASSELGTPDTQYF.

The chain is built from TRBV19 and TRBJ1-2, with 11 nucleotides matching TRBD1. In germline, CDR1 is LNHDA, CDR2 SQIVND (reference sequence). CDR3 length equals 14 residues. Unmatched junction bases numbered 8, after V lost 10 bases and J lost 4 bases. CDR3 amino acids: CATYRDRGFYGYTF. CDR3 coding DNA: TGTGCCACGTACCGGGACAGGGGGTTCTATGGCTACACCTTC.

The V gene is TRBV9, the J gene TRBJ1-1; 9 bases line up with TRBD1. With V trimmed by 3 bases and J by 4 bases, 7 bases remained unmatched. Germline CDR1 SGDLS, CDR2 YYNGEE. This CDR3 comprises 15 residues. The CDR3 DNA is TGTGCCAGCAGCGAAACCGGGACAGGGCTCACTGAAGCTTTCTTT. Translated: CASSETGTGLTEAFF.

This sequence joins TRBV5-1 and TRBJ2-3, with 10 bases aligning to TRBD1. Germline CDR1 SGHRS, CDR2 YFSETQ. Trimming at V came to 1 base and at J to 3 bases, leaving 5 bases not matched to a gene. The CDR3 has 16 residues. CDR3 nucleotides: TGCGCCAGCAGCTTGTGGGGGACAGGGGATACAGATACGCAGTATTTT. Protein product: CASSLWGTGDTDTQYF.

The genes are TRBV10-1 and TRBJ2-7; maybe TRBD2 (6 bases). The CDR3 is made up of 15 amino acids. Per the germline V gene, CDR1 is WNHNN and CDR2 is SYGVQD (reference sequence). The germline V and J ends were trimmed by 5 bases and 3 bases, with 17 bases remaining between them. The CDR3 here is CASSPTSGTHYEQYF. CDR3 DNA sequence: TGCGCCAGCAGTCCTACCTCCGGGACTCACTACGAGCAGTACTTC.

This rearrangement joins TRBV28 to TRBJ2-3, with a weak D call TRBD1 (6 bases). Germline-derived CDR1 and CDR2 are MDHEN and SYDVKM. With 6 bases removed from V and 3 bases from J, the gap between germline ends came to 10 bases. The CDR3 consists of 13 residues. The CDR3 spells CASRTGFTDTQYF. The DNA of the CDR3 is TGTGCCAGCAGAACAGGGTTTACAGATACGCAGTATTTT.

This clone was detected a few times. The chain recombines TRBV5-1 with TRBJ1-1, with D possibly TRBD1 on 6 matching bases. Trimming cost V 2 bases and J 1 base, with 9 bases left between them. CDR1 and CDR2 from the germline V gene are SGHRS and YFSETQ. The CDR3 runs to 14 residues. The CDR3 DNA reads as TGCGCCAGCAGCTTCGGGGGGGCGAACACTGAAGCTTTCTTT. Translation: CASSFGGANTEAFF.

In this sample, this clone turned up a few times. The chain is built from TRBV4-3 and TRBJ1-4; D unresolved. Trimming removed 0 bases from V and 6 bases from J, with 11 bases in between. CDR1 LGHNA and CDR2 YSLEER come from the germline V gene. CDR3 length: 15 amino acids. The CDR3 here is CASSQELALDEKLFF. The CDR3 coding sequence is TGCGCCAGCAGCCAAGAATTGGCCCTCGATGAAAAACTGTTTTTT.

V usage is TRBV4-1 and J usage is TRBJ2-7; 10 bases are a match to TRBD2. V lost 1 base, J lost 4 bases, and 7 bases stayed unmatched. CDR1 is MGHRA, CDR2 YSYEKL, per germline. This CDR3 contains 16 residues. This CDR3 is CASSQGAAAGGYEQYF. DNA of the CDR3: TGCGCCAGCAGCCAAGGGGCGGCAGCGGGAGGGTACGAGCAGTACTTC.

The V and J genes are TRBV9 and TRBJ2-7, with 7 bases matching TRBD2. This CDR3 contains 15 residues. From germline, CDR1 is SGDLS and CDR2 YYNGEE. V shed 4 bases and J 0 bases; nucleotides not matched to a gene: 7. In DNA form, the CDR3 reads TGTGCCAGCAGCCCGGGGAGCGGGACCTCCTACGAGCAGTACTTC. Residues: CASSPGSGTSYEQYF. Full variable domain (rest looked up from reference TRBV9 and TRBJ2-7): DSGVTQTPKHLITATGQRVTLRCSPRSGDLSVYWYQQSLDQGLQFLIQYYNGEERAKGNILERFSAQQFPDLHSELNLSSLELGDSALYFCASSPGSGTSYEQYFGPGTRLTVT.

The chain carries TRBV11-2 and TRBJ2-7; 9 nucleotides align to TRBD1. The germline V gene encodes CDR1 SGHAT and CDR2 FQNNGV. The CDR3 spans 16 residues. V gave up 2 bases and J gave up 2 bases; unmatched junction bases: 7. The CDR3 sequence is CASSLHFGTGPYEQYF. The CDR3 nucleotides are TGTGCCAGCAGCTTACATTTCGGGACAGGGCCCTACGAGCAGTACTTC.